Listed below are T cell receptor beta chains from one sample, sequenced in a study of blood T cell repertoires in COVID-19. Sequencing used immunoSEQ multiplex PCR; TCRdb keeps in-frame clones, though not all of them. The sample carries fewer than 200,000 clones, approximately 79% recorded once. The specimen was peripheral blood. The receptor source for this set is an older woman with COVID-19, enrolled during active disease. CDR3s include the opening cysteine and the closing phenylalanine or tryptophan. The D gene is left open where the match is weak. Clone size is given for some rows only: seen once, a few or many times, or a class if the clone is expanded.

NA TRBJ1-1 TRBV11-2 NA CASSLAARGAFEAFF TGTGCCAGCAGCTTAGCCGCCCGCGGGGCATTTGAAGCTTTCTTT
NA TRBJ1-4 TRBV7-2 NA CASSRPGGLSEKLFF TGTGCCAGCAGCCGCCCCGGGGGGCTAAGTGAAAAACTGTTTTTT
NA TRBJ1-6 TRBV5-1 NA CASSLVGEGSPLHF TGCGCCAGCAGCTTGGTAGGGGAAGGGTCACCCCTCCACTTT
TRBD2 TRBJ2-1 TRBV10-3 NA CAISPGLADSEQFF TGTGCCATCAGTCCGGGACTAGCGGATAGTGAGCAGTTCTTC
NA TRBJ1-5 TRBV12-3/TRBV12-4 few CASNRNNQPQHF TGTGCCAGCAACAGGAACAATCAGCCCCAGCATTTT
TRBD2 TRBJ2-3 TRBV7-3 NA CASSSGLVNTDTQYF TGTGCCAGCAGCTCAGGACTAGTTAACACAGATACGCAGTATTTT
TRBD1 TRBJ1-1 TRBV19 NA CASSTQQGANTEAFF TGTGCCAGTAGTACTCAACAGGGGGCGAACACTGAAGCTTTCTTT
NA TRBJ1-3 TRBV5-4 few CASSPSEGYSGNTIYF TGTGCCAGCAGCCCCTCCGAGGGCTACTCTGGAAACACCATATATTTT
TRBD1 TRBJ1-2 TRBV9 NA CASSVATGDRRYGYTF TGTGCCAGCAGCGTAGCTACAGGGGACAGGCGATATGGCTACACCTTC
TRBD1 TRBJ1-1 TRBV28 NA CASTLTGKFMNTEAFF TGTGCCAGCACCTTGACAGGGAAGTTTATGAACACTGAAGCTTTCTTT
TRBD1 TRBJ1-2 TRBV5-1 NA CASSLIGGGGYTF TGCGCCAGCAGCTTGATAGGGGGCGGTGGCTACACCTTC
NA TRBJ1-1 TRBV4-1 many CASSHPLNTEAFF TGCGCCAGCAGCCATCCTTTGAACACTGAAGCTTTCTTT
NA TRBJ1-6 TRBV28 NA CASSRGSSYNSPLHF TGTGCCAGCAGTAGGGGAAGCTCCTATAATTCACCCCTCCACTTT
TRBD2 TRBJ2-5 TRBV3-1/TRBV3-2 NA CASSQRPAGNQETQYF TGTGCCAGCAGCCAACGGCCAGCGGGGAACCAAGAGACCCAGTACTTC
NA TRBJ2-1 TRBV19 NA CASSISGVSYNEQFF TGTGCCAGTAGTATCTCAGGGGTATCCTACAATGAGCAGTTCTTC
TRBD2 TRBJ2-1 TRBV29-1 NA CSVATSGSYNEQFF TGCAGCGTTGCGACTAGCGGGTCCTACAATGAGCAGTTCTTC
TRBD1 TRBJ2-1 TRBV5-1 NA CASSLTGANEQFF TGCGCCAGCAGCTTGACAGGGGCCAATGAGCAGTTCTTC
NA TRBJ2-3 TRBV27 NA CASSWGRGTDTQYF TGTGCCAGCAGTTGGGGCAGGGGCACAGATACGCAGTATTTT
NA TRBJ1-4 TRBV5-4 few CASSLWGETNEKLFF TGTGCCAGCAGCTTATGGGGGGAAACTAATGAAAAACTGTTTTTT
TRBD2 TRBJ2-3 TRBV6-2/TRBV6-3 NA CASSSRLAGALWTQYF TGTGCCAGCAGTTCAAGACTAGCGGGAGCCTTATGGACGCAGTATTTT
NA TRBJ1-5 TRBV6-5 NA CASRGQINQPQHF TGTGCCAGCAGAGGACAGATCAATCAGCCCCAGCATTTT
TRBD1 TRBJ1-5 TRBV24-1 NA CATQGAGYSNQPQHF TGTGCCACTCAGGGGGCAGGGTATAGCAATCAGCCCCAGCATTTT
TRBD1 TRBJ2-5 TRBV19 NA CASSLTGGEETQYF TGTGCCAGTAGTCTTACAGGGGGCGAGGAGACCCAGTACTTC
NA TRBJ2-7 TRBV11-2 NA CASSLRGGETYEQYF TGTGCCAGCAGCTTAAGAGGAGGGGAAACCTACGAGCAGTACTTC
TRBD1 TRBJ1-5 TRBV6-1 NA CASSEQTGAQPQHF TGTGCCAGCAGTGAACAGACAGGGGCCCAGCCCCAGCATTTT
NA TRBJ1-5 TRBV2 NA CASSVSGGNQPQHF TGTGCCAGCAGTGTTTCAGGGGGCAATCAGCCCCAGCATTTT
TRBD2 TRBJ2-7 TRBV3-1/TRBV3-2 once CASSQDSVTSGSIGGEQYF TGTGCCAGCAGCCAAGATTCTGTGACTAGCGGGAGCATCGGGGGCGAGCAGTACTTC
TRBD1 TRBJ1-5 TRBV10-3 NA CATQTGGLSQPQHF TGTGCCACCCAAACAGGGGGCCTCAGTCAGCCCCAGCATTTT
NA TRBJ1-1 TRBV5-1 NA CASSRRTADTEAFF TGCGCCAGCAGCCGCCGGACAGCTGACACTGAAGCTTTCTTT
TRBD2 TRBJ2-2 TRBV5-1 NA CASSLAGANTGELFF TGCGCCAGCAGCTTAGCGGGAGCGAACACCGGGGAGCTGTTTTTT
TRBD2 TRBJ2-5 TRBV6-4 NA CASSTNAGEGETQYF TGTGCCAGCAGCACCAACGCGGGAGAGGGGGAGACCCAGTACTTC
NA TRBJ1-6 TRBV4-1 NA CASSQDLAGHYNSPLHF TGCGCCAGCAGCCAAGATCTGGCAGGGCACTATAATTCACCCCTCCACTTT
NA TRBJ1-3 TRBV28 once CASILGGAGNTIYF TGTGCCAGCATCCTAGGGGGGGCTGGAAACACCATATATTTT
NA TRBJ1-6 TRBV10-2 NA CASTPAGKNSPLHF TGCGCCAGCACCCCTGCAGGGAAGAATTCACCCCTCCACTTT
NA TRBJ2-2 TRBV3-1/TRBV3-2 NA CATTDKYTGELFF TGTGCCACCACTGACAAATACACCGGGGAGCTGTTTTTT
TRBD2 TRBJ2-2 TRBV4-3 NA CASSQTSGRNTGELFF TGCGCCAGCAGCCAGACTAGCGGGAGGAACACCGGGGAGCTGTTTTTT
TRBD2 TRBJ2-7 TRBV9 NA CASSVGSSGIINEQYF TGTGCCAGCAGCGTAGGGTCTAGCGGGATTATTAACGAGCAGTACTTC